The entry that follows covers one T cell receptor beta chain sequence. This clonotype appeared a few times. It has no known antigen specificity. No base qualities exist here, and no much larger clone lies one base off it. From the germline V gene, CDR1 is SNHLY and CDR2 is FYNNEI. CDR3 length: 12 amino acids, cysteine to phenylalanine. Solely the CDR3 DNA is kept, with 36 bases framed from the first base. At the junction V is shortened by 4 bases and J by 3 bases, with 6 bases in between. These data belong to a study of CD8 T cells in ankylosing spondylitis (dated 2017 in TCRdb). About the full investigation: To find TCR variants linked to disease, the study profiled T cell receptor beta repertoires in ankylosing spondylitis patients and healthy donors. The full study cohort was made up of 25 ankylosing spondylitis patients and some 100 healthy donors. Peripheral blood was sampled, and synovial fluid was additionally collected from ankylosing spondylitis patients.

TCRdb shows the sequencer as Illumina HiSeq 2500. TCR beta libraries were prepared by quantitative 5'-RACE with molecular barcodes. The authors processed their data as follows. A new computational method based on a probabilistic model of VDJ rearrangement was used to identify disease-linked TCR variants. The public reads were run again by TCRdb, first through fastp at Q25 and then through MiXCR, and only productive beta chains were kept. Records with the same CDR3 protein are collapsed into one entry carrying the most frequent genes and DNA. None of the V and J calls come from the authors' own analysis; TCRdb made them. In this sample the table shows some 130,000 distinct CDR3 sequences, roughly an eighth of which occur a single time. The ten largest clones add up to under 3% of the sample. General findings and caveats noted by the study authors: Significant enrichment of the disease-linked clones was reported in matched synovial fluid samples from ankylosing spondylitis patients. Some motif variants were previously reported in synovial fluid and blood of reactive arthritis patients, suggesting common disease-initiation mechanisms. The disease-linked clones had a CD8+ phenotype and were found at relatively low frequencies in peripheral blood. Blood from ankylosing spondylitis patients appeared to be characterized by a TCR beta motif made up of several highly homologous amino acid variants.

The material sequenced was blood, either unsorted or a sorted T cell fraction (not recorded which). This chain is built from TRBV2 and TRBJ2-5; confidence is insufficient to name the D gene. The TCR originated in a female donor with ankylosing spondylitis or in good health (not recorded which). The nucleotide sequence reads as follows: TGTGCCAGCAGTGCGAGAGAAGAGACCCAGTACTTC. It translates as CASSAREETQYF.